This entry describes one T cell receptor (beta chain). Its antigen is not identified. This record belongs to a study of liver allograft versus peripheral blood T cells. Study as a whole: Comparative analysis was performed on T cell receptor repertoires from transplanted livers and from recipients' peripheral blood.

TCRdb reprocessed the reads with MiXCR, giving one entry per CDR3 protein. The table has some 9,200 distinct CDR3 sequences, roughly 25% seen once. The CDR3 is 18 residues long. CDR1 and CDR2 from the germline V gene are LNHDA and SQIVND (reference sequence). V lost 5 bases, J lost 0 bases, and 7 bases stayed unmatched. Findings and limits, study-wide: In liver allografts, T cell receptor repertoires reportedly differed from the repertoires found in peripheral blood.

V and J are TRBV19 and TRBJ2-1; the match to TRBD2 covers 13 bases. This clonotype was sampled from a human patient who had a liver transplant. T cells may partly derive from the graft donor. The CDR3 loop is CASSLTSGGGSSYNEQFF. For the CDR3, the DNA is TGTGCCAGTAGTCTTACTAGCGGGGGGGGGAGCTCCTACAATGAGCAGTTCTTC.